These T cell receptor beta chains were read from a single sample in a study of T cell responses to AZD1222 COVID-19 vaccine. TCRdb keeps only in-frame clones here, not all; method: immunoSEQ multiplex PCR. Among some 170,000 clones, 85% to 95% were seen once, and the ten largest hold around 0.97%. The sample in question was peripheral blood, obtained 28 days after the second dose of the MenACWY control vaccine. These receptor sequences come from an adult who received the MenACWY meningococcal vaccine as a control. Both conserved end residues are trimmed from each CDR3.

TRBJ2-7	TRBV28	ASSSQGLSSYEQY
TRBJ1-1	TRBV19	ASGMRGFTEAF
TRBJ1-2	TRBV29-1	SVVGAHGYT
TRBJ1-2	TRBV28	ASSPSYGYT
TRBJ1-2	TRBV5-4	ASSPGGGYT
TRBJ1-6	TRBV4-1	ASSQDSAQATSLSYNSPLH
TRBJ2-7	TRBV4-3	ASSQGGRGAGQY
TRBJ1-1	TRBV4-3	ASSQGLPDPEAF
TRBJ1-2	TRBV7-9	ASSPLRDSYGYT
TRBJ2-1	TRBV30	AWSSFTPGTSEQF
TRBJ1-1	TRBV4-1	ASSQDQGAPTEAF
TRBJ1-2	TRBV3-1/TRBV3-2	ASSSTGLGRGYT
TRBJ1-2	TRBV5-1	ASSPELQGSGYT
TRBJ1-5	TRBV28	ASSLMRNQPQH
TRBJ1-1	TRBV29-1	SVHRGNTEAF
TRBJ1-2	TRBV6-5	ASSYPDRNGYT
TRBJ2-1	TRBV6-5	ASSLTSGGYNEQF
TRBJ1-1	TRBV5-8	ASKRWGSMNTEAF
TRBJ1-2	TRBV6-5	ASSYGENYGYT
TRBJ1-5	TRBV2	ASASVSPNQPQH
TRBJ1-2	TRBV11-1	ASSLSGTGYT
TRBJ1-4	TRBV6-5	AGTGGVTNEKLF
TRBJ1-5	TRBV10-2	ASSVVQGNQPQH
TRBJ1-5	TRBV19	ASSPTIGQPQH
TRBJ2-5	TRBV3-1/TRBV3-2	ASSQASGLAGGETQY
TRBJ2-3	TRBV4-2	ASSQAAFTSGGTDTQY
TRBJ1-2	TRBV5-5	ASSSGRNLYGYT
TRBJ1-1	TRBV12-3/TRBV12-4	ASSLGPGIKAF
TRBJ1-1	TRBV10-3	AISRQGDTEAF
TRBJ1-1	TRBV5-1	ASSTDRALMNTEAF
TRBJ1-1	TRBV19	ASRAGASNTEAF
TRBJ1-3	TRBV18	ASSDGNSGNTIY
TRBJ1-3	TRBV2	ASSAYSSYSGNTIY
TRBJ1-1	TRBV2	ASTDRGVTEAF
TRBJ2-7	TRBV6-5	ASSYGLRSYEQY
TRBJ2-7	TRBV19	ASREKGTGDEQY
TRBJ1-1	TRBV10-3	AISDPGTVNTEAF
TRBJ2-7	TRBV3-1/TRBV3-2	ASSQNPSLRTGEQY
TRBJ1-5	TRBV6-5	ASSPGVLSNQPQH
TRBJ1-2	TRBV11-1	ASSLPGERGYT
TRBJ1-5	TRBV12-3/TRBV12-4	ASSWLNQPQH
TRBJ2-7	TRBV4-1	ASSQDGWGQSPYEQY
TRBJ1-1	TRBV18	ASSPPGMNTEAF
TRBJ2-2	TRBV6-6	ASSYAGAPSGELF
TRBJ2-3	TRBV3-1/TRBV3-2	ASSRADTQY
TRBJ1-2	TRBV5-5	ASSAVRGLGGYT
TRBJ1-4	TRBV28	ASSWDSSNEKLF
TRBJ1-4	TRBV2	ASSLNSFNEKLF
TRBJ1-1	TRBV6-2/TRBV6-3	ASSRVQNTEAF
TRBJ1-4	TRBV19	ASGQGSNEKLF
TRBJ1-3	TRBV5-5	ASSLRQGTIY
TRBJ1-5	TRBV15	ATSTDVRQPQH